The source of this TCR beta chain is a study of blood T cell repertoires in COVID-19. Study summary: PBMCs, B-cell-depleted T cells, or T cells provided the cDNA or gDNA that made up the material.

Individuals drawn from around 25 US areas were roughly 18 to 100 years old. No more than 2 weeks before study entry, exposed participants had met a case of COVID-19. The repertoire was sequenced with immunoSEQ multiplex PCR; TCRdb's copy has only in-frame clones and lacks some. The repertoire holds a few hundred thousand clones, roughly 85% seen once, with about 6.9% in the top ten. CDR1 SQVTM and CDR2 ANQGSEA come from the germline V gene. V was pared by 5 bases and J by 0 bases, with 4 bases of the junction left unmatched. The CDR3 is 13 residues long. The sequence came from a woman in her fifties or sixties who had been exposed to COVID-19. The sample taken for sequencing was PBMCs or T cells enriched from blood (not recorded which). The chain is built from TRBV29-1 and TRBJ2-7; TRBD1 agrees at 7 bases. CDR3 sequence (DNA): TGCAGCGTTTCGGGACAGAACTCCTACGAGCAGTACTTC. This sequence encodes CSVSGQNSYEQYF.